This TCR beta chain was sequenced in a study of monozygotic twins with inflammatory bowel disease. Every TCR library consumed approximately 4,000 ng of total RNA. Each sample's cDNA came from eight separate reactions. TCRdb reanalyzed the 5' RACE reads and collapses them to one entry per CDR3 protein, without DNA. The sample table includes roughly 330,000 distinct CDR3 sequences. Per the germline V gene, CDR1 is MDHEN and CDR2 is SYDVKM. This CDR3 has 14 amino acids. The authors isolated total RNA from whole blood without sorting T cells. Source material: blood. The chain links TRBV28 to TRBJ2-5; TCRdb's assignment of TRBD1 cannot be checked, as there is no DNA. This clonotype was sampled from a human donor with ulcerative colitis or Crohn's disease, or a healthy co-twin of an affected twin (not recorded which). The chain's CDR3 is CASSTGGRGETQYF.